A selection of T cell receptor beta chains follows, all from one sample in a study of blood T cell repertoires in COVID-19. Assay: immunoSEQ multiplex PCR; the TCRdb copy retains only in-frame clones and omits some. The sample consists of approximately 150,000 clones, approximately 83% of them appearing once. The specimen was peripheral blood. These receptors all stem from a man between 65 and 85 years old with acute or convalescent COVID-19. The conserved cysteine and the conserved F or W are not part of the CDR3 here.

v_call	j_call	cdr3_aa
TRBV5-1	TRBJ2-1	ASSLAMVSGSSYNEQF
TRBV29-1	TRBJ2-5	SVGLSGAQETQY
TRBV9	TRBJ2-7	ASSVGQNPHSQY
TRBV25-1	TRBJ1-5	ASSEGGGGGNQPQH
TRBV6-2/TRBV6-3	TRBJ2-1	ASSAPGLAGKGSYNEQF
TRBV6-6	TRBJ2-7	ASSPVGQGGFYEQY
TRBV11-2	TRBJ2-7	ASSAGQGYEQY
TRBV6-5	TRBJ2-7	ASSPPGGRSYEQY
TRBV7-6	TRBJ2-1	ASSQGAAGVDNEQF
TRBV11-3	TRBJ2-5	ASSLGASGHQETQY
TRBV5-1	TRBJ2-3	ASSLARTSGRTDTQY
TRBV28	TRBJ2-7	ASSLGRDYEQY